Here is one T cell receptor beta chain with its context. Its antigen is still unknown. The germline V gene has CDR1 SEHNR and CDR2 FQNEAQ (reference sequence). There are 18 residues in the CDR3. V lost 7 bases and J lost 1, with 24 bases in between. Data came from immunoSEQ multiplex PCR; TCRdb stores just in-frame clones and leaves some out. This sample has over 70,000 clones, with about 94% found just once. This entry is derived from a study of graft-versus-host responses after intestinal transplantation. The chain is built from TRBV7-9 and TRBJ2-3; D is unresolved. This specimen consisted of unstimulated CD8+ T cells sorted from spleen or lymph node cells, obtained before intestinal transplant. The clonotype comes from a human donor who received an intestinal transplant. The CDR3 here is CASISSRRNYRGTDTQYF. The CDR3 bases are TGTGCCAGCATCTCGAGTAGGCGGAACTATCGGGGCACAGATACGCAGTATTTT.